Listed here is a single T cell receptor (beta chain). Its antigen is unknown. Trimming pared 4 bases from V and 3 bases from J, leaving 13 bases between. The CDR3 runs 14 residues. CDR1 SGHNT and CDR2 YYREEE come from the germline V gene (reference sequence). This specimen belongs to a study of cytomegalovirus exposure and HLA in healthy donors. Study-wide findings and caveats: The authors listed roughly 150 TCR beta chains as cytomegalovirus-associated. CMV antigen specificity of a few CMV-associated chains was confirmed in vitro.

Clones were read by immunoSEQ multiplex PCR, and TCRdb kept only the in-frame ones, dropping some. The sample includes more than 250,000 clones, about 85% of them seen just once. An approximately 130-subject validation cohort, separate from the approximately 610-subject first cohort, supplied the donors. Sequenced input: PBMCs. The chain couples TRBV5-4 to TRBJ1-1, with D unresolved. The TCR was taken from a woman aged 25-40 years in good health and CMV-seropositive. This CDR3 is CASSLVGVDTEAFF. The CDR3 bases are TGTGCCAGCAGCCTGGTGGGCGTAGACACTGAAGCTTTCTTT.